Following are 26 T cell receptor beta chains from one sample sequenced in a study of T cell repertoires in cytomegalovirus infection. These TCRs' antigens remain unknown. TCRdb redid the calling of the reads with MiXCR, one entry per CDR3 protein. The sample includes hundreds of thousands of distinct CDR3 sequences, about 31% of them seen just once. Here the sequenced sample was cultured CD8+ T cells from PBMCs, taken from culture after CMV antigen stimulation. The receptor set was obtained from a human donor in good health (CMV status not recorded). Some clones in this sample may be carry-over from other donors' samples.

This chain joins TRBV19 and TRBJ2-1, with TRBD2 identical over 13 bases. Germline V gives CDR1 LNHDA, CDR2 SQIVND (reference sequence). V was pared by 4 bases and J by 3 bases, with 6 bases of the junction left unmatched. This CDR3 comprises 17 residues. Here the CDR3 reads CASSTKLAGGFYNEQFF. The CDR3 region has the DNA TGTGCCAGTAGTACAAAACTAGCGGGGGGGTTCTACAATGAGCAGTTCTTC.

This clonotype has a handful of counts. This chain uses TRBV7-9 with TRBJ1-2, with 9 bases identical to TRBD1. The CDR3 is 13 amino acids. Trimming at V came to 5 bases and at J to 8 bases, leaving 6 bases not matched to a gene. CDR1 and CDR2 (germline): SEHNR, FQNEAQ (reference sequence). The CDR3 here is CASSPPGQGGYTF. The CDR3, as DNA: TGTGCCAGCAGCCCGCCGGGACAGGGCGGCTACACCTTC.

The CDR3 here is CASSPVSQGNEQFF. For the CDR3, the DNA is TGTGCCAGCAGCCCCGTTTCTCAGGGCAATGAGCAGTTCTTC. V and J are TRBV6-2 or TRBV6-3 and TRBJ2-1; TRBD1 might be the D (5 bases). Trimming shortened V by 6 bases and J by 6 bases, and 15 bases separated the two germline ends. This CDR3 has 14 residues. The germline V gene has CDR1 MNHEY and CDR2 SVGEGT.

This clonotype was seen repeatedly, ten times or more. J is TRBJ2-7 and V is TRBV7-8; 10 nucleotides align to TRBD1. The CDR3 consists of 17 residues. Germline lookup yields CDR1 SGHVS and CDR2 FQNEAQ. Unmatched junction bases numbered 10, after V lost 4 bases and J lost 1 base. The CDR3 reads CASSSPPGQGGSYEQYF. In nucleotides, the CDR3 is TGTGCCAGCAGCTCCCCCCCCGGACAGGGGGGATCCTACGAGCAGTACTTC. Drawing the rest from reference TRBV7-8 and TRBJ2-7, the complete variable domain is GAGVSQSPRYKVAKRGQDVALRCDPISGHVSLFWYQQALGQGPEFLTYFQNEAQLDKSGLPSDRFFAERPEGSVSTLKIQRTQQEDSAVYLCASSSPPGQGGSYEQYFGPGTRLTVT.

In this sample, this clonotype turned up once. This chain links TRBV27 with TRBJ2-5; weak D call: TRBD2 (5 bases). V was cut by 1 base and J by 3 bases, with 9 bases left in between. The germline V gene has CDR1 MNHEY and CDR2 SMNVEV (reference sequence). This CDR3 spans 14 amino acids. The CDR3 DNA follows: TGTGCCAGCAGTTTATTAGCGAGTGAAGAGACCCAGTACTTC. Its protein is CASSLLASEETQYF.

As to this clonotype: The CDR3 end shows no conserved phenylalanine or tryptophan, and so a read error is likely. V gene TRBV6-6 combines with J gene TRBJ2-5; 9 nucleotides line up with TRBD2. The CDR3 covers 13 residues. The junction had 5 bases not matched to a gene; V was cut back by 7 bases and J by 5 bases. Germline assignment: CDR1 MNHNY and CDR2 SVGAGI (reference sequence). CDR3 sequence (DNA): TGTGCCAGCACCCTTGGACTAGCGGAGACCCAGTACTAC. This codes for CASTLGLAETQYY.

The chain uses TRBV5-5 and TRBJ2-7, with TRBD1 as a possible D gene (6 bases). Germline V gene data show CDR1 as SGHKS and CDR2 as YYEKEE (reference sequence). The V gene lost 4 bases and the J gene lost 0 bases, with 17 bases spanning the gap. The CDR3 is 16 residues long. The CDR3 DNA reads TGTGCCAGCAGCCCAAACGACAGGTCAGCCTCCTACGAGCAGTACGTC. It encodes CASSPNDRSASYEQYV.

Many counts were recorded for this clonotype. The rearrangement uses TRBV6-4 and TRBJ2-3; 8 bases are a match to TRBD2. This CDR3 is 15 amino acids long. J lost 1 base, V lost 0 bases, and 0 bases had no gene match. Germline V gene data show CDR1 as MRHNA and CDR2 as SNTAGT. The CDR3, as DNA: TGTGCCAGCAGTGACTCGCGGGGGGGCACAGATACGCAGTATTTT. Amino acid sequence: CASSDSRGGTDTQYF.

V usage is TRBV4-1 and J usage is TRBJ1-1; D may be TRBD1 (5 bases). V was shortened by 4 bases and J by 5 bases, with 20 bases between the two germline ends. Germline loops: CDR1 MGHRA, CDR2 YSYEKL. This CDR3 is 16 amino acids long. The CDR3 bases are TGCGCCAGCAGCCCCGTTCCCGGGGGTTTATCTACTGAAGCTTTCTTT. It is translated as CASSPVPGGLSTEAFF.

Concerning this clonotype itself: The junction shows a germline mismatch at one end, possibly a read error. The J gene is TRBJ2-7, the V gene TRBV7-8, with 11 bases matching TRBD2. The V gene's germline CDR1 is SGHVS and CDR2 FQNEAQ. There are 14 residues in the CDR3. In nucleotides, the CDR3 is TGTGTCAGCAGCTTAGCGGGGGGGCCCGACGAGCAGTACTTC. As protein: CVSSLAGGPDEQYF.

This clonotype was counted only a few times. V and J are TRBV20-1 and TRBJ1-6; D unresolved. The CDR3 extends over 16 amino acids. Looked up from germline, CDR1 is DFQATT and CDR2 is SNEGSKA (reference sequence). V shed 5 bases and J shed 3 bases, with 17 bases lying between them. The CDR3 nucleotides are TGCAGTGCTGTCCGTGGAGACACGATCTATAATTCACCCCTCCACTTT. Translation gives CSAVRGDTIYNSPLHF.

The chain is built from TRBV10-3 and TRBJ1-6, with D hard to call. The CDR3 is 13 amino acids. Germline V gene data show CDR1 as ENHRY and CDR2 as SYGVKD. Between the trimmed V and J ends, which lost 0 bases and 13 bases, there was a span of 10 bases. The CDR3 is CAISESGKSPLHF. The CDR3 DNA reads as TGTGCCATCAGTGAGTCCGGGAAGTCCCCCCTCCACTTT.

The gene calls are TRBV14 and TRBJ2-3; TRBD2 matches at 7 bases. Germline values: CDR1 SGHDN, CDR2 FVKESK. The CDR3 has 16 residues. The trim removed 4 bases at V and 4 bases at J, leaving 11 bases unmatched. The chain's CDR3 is CASSLAPGRAADTQYF. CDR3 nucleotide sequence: TGTGCCAGCAGCCTCGCCCCGGGGAGGGCGGCAGATACGCAGTATTTT.

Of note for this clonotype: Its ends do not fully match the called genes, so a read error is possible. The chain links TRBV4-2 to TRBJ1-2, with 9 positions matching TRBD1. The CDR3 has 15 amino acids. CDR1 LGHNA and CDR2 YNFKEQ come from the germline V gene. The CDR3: CVSSQSPGQGYGYTF. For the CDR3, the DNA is TGTGTCAGCAGCCAAAGTCCGGGACAGGGATATGGCTACACCTTC.

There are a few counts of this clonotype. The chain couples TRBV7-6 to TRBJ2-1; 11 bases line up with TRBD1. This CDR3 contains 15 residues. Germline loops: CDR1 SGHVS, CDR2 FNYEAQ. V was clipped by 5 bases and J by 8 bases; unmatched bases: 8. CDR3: CASSPPDRGLDEQFF. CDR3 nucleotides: TGTGCCAGCAGCCCCCCGGACAGGGGGCTCGATGAGCAGTTCTTC.

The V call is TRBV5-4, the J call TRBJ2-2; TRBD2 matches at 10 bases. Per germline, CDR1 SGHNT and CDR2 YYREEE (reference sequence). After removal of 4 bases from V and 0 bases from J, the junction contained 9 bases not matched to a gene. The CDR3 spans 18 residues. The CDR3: CASSPTGLASSNTGELFF. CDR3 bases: TGTGCCAGCAGCCCCACGGGACTAGCGTCCTCGAACACCGGGGAGCTGTTTTTT.

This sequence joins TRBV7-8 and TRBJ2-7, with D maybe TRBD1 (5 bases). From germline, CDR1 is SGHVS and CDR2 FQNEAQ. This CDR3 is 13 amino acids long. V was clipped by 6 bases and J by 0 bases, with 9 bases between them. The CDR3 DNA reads TGTGCCAGCAGTACCAGGGCCTCCTACGAGCAGTACGTC. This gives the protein CASSTRASYEQYV.

The CDR3 bases are TGTGCCAGCAGCCTAGCGTTCAATACAATGAACACTGAAGCTTTCTTT. Amino acids: CASSLAFNTMNTEAFF. The genes are TRBV12-3 or TRBV12-4 and TRBJ1-1; unclear D gene. The V and J ends lost 6 bases and 0 bases respectively, with 17 bases between them. The CDR3 consists of 16 residues.

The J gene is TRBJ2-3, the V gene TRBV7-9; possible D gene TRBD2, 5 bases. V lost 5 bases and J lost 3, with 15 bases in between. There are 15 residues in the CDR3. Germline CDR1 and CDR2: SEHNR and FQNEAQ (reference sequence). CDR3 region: CASSHPEGETDTQYF. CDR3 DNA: TGTGCCAGCAGCCACCCCGAGGGAGAGACAGATACGCAGTATTTT.

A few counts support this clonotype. The CDR3 DNA reads as TGTGCCAGCAGCGTACGCAGGGTGTCTGAACCTGGGGCCAACGTCCTGACTTTC. It codes for CASSVRRVSEPGANVLTF. The chain has TRBV9 and TRBJ2-6; perhaps TRBD1 as D (5 bases). The V gene lost 1 base and the J gene lost 2 bases, with 16 bases spanning the gap. There are 18 residues in the CDR3. Germline V lookup: CDR1 SGDLS, CDR2 YYNGEE.

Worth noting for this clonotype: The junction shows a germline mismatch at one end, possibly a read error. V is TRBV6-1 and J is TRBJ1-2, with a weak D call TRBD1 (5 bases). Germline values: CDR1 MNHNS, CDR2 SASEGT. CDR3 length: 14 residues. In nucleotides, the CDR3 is TGTGCCGGCAGATCTTCCCAGGGTTCCTATGGCTACACCTTC. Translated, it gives CAGRSSQGSYGYTF.

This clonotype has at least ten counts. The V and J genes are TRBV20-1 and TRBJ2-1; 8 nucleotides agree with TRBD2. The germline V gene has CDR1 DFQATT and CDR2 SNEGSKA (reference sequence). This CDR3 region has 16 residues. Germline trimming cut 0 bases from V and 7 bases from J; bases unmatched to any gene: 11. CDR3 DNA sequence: TGCAGTGCTAGAGATAGGGACGGGGGGGCGGGGAATGAGCAGTTCTTC. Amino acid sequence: CSARDRDGGAGNEQFF.

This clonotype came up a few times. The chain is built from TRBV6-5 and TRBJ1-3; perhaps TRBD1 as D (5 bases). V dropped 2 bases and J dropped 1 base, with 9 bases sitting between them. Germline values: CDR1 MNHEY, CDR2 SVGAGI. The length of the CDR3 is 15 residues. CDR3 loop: CASSYGGSSGNTIYF. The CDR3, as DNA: TGTGCCAGCAGTTACGGGGGATCGTCTGGAAACACCATATATTTT.

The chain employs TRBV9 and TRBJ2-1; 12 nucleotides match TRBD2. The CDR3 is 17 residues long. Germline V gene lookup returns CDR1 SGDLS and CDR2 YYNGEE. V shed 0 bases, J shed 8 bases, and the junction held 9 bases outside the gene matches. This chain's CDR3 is CASSVAFSSGGADEQFF. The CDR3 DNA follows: TGTGCCAGCAGCGTAGCATTTTCTAGCGGGGGGGCAGATGAGCAGTTCTTC.

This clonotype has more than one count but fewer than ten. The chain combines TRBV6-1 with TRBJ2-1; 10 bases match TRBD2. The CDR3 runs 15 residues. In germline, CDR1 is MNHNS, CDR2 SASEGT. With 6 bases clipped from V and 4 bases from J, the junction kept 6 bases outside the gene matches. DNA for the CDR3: TGTGCCAGCAGCGACATAGCGGGGGGTTACAATGAGCAGTTCTTC. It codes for CASSDIAGGYNEQFF.

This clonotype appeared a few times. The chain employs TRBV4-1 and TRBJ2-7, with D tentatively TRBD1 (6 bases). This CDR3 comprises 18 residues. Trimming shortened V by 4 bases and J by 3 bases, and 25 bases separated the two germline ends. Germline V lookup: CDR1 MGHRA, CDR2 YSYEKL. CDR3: CASSLRYRVPMSGYEQYF. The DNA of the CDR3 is TGCGCCAGCAGCCTACGCTACAGGGTCCCCATGTCGGGCTACGAGCAGTACTTC.